This TCR beta chain was found in a study of blood T cell repertoires in COVID-19. Profiled with immunoSEQ multiplex PCR; TCRdb holds only in-frame clones, not every one. The sample lists around 230,000 clones, around 80% occurring once. Germline V gives CDR1 SGDLS, CDR2 YYNGEE. After removal of 4 bases from V and 4 bases from J, the junction contained 10 bases not matched to a gene. There are 17 residues in the CDR3. The chain has TRBV9 and TRBJ2-7; 14 nucleotides align to TRBD2. Sequencing input: peripheral blood. The TCR comes from a man between 40 and 49 years old who had recovered from COVID-19. DNA of the CDR3: TGTGCCAGCAGCCTCCCCCCGGGACTAGCGGGAGAATACGAGCAGTACTTC. Its protein product is CASSLPPGLAGEYEQYF.